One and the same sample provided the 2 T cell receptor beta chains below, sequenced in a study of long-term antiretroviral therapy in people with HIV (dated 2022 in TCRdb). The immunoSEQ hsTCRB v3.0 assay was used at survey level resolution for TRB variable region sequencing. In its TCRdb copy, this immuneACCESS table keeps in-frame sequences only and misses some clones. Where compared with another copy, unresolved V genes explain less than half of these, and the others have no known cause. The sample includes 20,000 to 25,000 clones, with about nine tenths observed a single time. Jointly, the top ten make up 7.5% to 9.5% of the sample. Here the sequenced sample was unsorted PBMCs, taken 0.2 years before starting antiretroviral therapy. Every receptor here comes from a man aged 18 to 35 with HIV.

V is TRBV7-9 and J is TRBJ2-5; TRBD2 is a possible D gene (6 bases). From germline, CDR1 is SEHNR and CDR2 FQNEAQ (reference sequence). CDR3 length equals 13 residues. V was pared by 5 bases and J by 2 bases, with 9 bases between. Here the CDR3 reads CASSLGGQETQYF. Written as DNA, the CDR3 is TGTGCCAGCAGCCTCGGGGGACAAGAGACCCAGTACTTC.

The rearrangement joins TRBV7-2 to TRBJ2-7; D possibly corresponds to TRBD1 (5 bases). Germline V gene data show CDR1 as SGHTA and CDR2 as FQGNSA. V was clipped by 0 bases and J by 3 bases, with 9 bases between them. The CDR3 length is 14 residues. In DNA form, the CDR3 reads TGTGCCAGCAGCTTAGCTGACAGAGACTACGAGCAGTACTTC. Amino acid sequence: CASSLADRDYEQYF.